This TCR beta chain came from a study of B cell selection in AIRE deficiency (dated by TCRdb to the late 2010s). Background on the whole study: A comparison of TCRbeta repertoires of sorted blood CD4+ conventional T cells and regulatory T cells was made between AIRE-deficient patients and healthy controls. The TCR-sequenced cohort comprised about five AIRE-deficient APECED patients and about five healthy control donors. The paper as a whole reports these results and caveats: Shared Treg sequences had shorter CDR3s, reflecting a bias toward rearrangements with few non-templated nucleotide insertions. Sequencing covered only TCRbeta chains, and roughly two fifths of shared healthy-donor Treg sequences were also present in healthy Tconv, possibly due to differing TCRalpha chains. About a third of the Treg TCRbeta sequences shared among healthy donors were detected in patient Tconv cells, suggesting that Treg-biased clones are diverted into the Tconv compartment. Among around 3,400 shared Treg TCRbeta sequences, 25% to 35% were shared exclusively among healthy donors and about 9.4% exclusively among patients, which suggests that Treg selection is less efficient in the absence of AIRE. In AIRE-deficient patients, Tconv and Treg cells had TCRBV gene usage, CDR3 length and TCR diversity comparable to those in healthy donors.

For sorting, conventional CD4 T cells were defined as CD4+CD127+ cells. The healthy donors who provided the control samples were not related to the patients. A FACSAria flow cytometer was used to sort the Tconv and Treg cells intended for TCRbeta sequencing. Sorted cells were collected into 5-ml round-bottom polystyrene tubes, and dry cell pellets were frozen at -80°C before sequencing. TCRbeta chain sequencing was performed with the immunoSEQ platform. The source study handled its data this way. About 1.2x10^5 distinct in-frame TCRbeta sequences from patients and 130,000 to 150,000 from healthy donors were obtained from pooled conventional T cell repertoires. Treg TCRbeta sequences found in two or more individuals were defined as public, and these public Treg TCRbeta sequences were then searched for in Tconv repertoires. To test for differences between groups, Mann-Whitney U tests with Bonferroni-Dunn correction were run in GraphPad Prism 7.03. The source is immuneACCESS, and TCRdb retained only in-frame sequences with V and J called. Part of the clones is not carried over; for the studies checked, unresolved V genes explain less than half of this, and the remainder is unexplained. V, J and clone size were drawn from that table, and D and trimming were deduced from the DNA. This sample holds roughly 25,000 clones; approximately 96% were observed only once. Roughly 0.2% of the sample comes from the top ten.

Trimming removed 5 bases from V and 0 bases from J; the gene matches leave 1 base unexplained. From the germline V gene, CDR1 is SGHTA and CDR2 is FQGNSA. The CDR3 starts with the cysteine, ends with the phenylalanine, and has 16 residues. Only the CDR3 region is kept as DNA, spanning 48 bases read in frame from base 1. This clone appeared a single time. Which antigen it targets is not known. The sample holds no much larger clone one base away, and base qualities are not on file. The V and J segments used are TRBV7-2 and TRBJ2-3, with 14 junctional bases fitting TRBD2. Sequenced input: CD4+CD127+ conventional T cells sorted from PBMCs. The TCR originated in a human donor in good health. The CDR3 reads CASSRTSGRSTDTQYF. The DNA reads TGTGCCAGCAGCCGGACTAGCGGGAGGAGCACAGATACGCAGTATTTT. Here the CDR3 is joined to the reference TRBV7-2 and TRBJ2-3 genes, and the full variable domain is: GAGVSQSPSNKVTEKGKDVELRCDPISGHTALYWYRQSLGQGLEFLIYFQGNSAPDKSGLPSDRFSAERTGGSVSTLTIQRTQQEDSAVYLCASSRTSGRSTDTQYFGPGTRLTVL.